This TCR beta chain was retrieved from a study of blood T cell repertoires in COVID-19. Study context: Sources were T cells, B-cell-depleted T cells, or PBMCs; the material itself was cDNA or gDNA.

The method was immunoSEQ multiplex PCR; TCRdb's version includes in-frame clones alone and lacks a portion of them. Of about 260,000 clones in the sample, roughly 90% were seen once. Germline assignment: CDR1 SGHVS and CDR2 FQNEAQ. Losses at the gene ends were 3 bases for V and 8 bases for J; bases not matched to a gene: 11. CDR3 length equals 16 residues. J is TRBJ2-1 and V is TRBV7-8; the match to TRBD1 covers 9 bases. The sequence derives from a human donor in a cohort sampled during active COVID-19. Sequencing was carried out using peripheral blood. The CDR3: CASSFVTGQGIYEQFF. The CDR3 DNA reads as TGTGCCAGCAGCTTCGTAACGGGACAGGGAATCTATGAGCAGTTCTTC.